This entry concerns a single T cell receptor beta chain. What it recognizes is unknown. The data belong to a study of cytomegalovirus exposure and HLA in healthy donors. On the study more broadly: In a later analysis, the roughly 130 validation repertoires were reported to have used the same platform as the roughly 670 first-cohort repertoires.

Germline V gives CDR1 MDHEN, CDR2 SYDVKM. Trimming left V 7 bases short and J 1 base short, with 13 bases between. The CDR3 has 14 residues. The study drew the donors from its approximately 110-subject validation cohort, separate from the roughly 670-subject first cohort. Study-level results: Listed as cytomegalovirus-associated were 164 TCR beta chains. Reported results showed that the classifier diagnosed cytomegalovirus status with high specificity and sensitivity.

Sequencing was performed with immunoSEQ multiplex PCR; in TCRdb, only in-frame clones are kept and a portion is missing. The sample yields tens of thousands of clones, 85% to 95% seen once. The clonotype originates from a woman under 30 in good health and CMV-seronegative. Sequencing was carried out using PBMCs. This chain links TRBV28 with TRBJ2-5; the D gene is possibly TRBD1 (6 bases). The CDR3 DNA follows: TGTGCCAGCACCGCCCGACAGGTCCAAGAGACCCAGTACTTC. Translation: CASTARQVQETQYF.